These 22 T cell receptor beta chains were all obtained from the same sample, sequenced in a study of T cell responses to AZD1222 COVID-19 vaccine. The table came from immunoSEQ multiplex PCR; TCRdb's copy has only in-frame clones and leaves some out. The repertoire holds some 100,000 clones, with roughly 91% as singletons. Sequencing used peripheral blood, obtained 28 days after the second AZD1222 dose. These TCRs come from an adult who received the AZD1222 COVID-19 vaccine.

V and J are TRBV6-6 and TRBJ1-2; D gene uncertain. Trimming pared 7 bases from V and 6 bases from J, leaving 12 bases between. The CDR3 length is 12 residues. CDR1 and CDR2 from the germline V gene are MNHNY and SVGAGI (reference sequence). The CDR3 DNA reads TGTGCCAGCAATTGGGAGGCGGATGGCTACACCTTC. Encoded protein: CASNWEADGYTF.

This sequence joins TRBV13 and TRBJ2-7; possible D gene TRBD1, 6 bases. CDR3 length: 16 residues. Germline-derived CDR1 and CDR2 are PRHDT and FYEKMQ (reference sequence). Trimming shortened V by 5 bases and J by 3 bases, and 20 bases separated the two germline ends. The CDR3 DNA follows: TGTGCCAGCAGCCCCTACCTTGTAACAGGGAACTACGAGCAGTACTTC. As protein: CASSPYLVTGNYEQYF.

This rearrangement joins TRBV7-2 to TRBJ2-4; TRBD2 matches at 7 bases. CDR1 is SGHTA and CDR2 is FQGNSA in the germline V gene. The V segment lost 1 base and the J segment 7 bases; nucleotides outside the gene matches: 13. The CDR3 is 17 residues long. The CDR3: CASSLVLGGVGGNIQYF. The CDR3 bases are TGTGCCAGCAGCTTAGTATTGGGGGGGGTCGGTGGTAACATTCAGTACTTC.

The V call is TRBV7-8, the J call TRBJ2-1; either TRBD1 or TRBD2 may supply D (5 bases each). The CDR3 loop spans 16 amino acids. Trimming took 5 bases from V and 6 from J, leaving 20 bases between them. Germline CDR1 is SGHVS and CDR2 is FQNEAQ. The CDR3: CASSVSGTLSRNEQFF. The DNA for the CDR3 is TGTGCCAGCAGCGTGTCCGGGACCCTTAGCCGCAATGAGCAGTTCTTC.

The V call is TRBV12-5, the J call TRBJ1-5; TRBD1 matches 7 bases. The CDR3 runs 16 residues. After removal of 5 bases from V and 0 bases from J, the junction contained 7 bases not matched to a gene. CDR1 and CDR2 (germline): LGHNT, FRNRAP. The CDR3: CASGPGTDYSNQPQHF. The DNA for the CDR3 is TGTGCTAGTGGTCCCGGGACAGATTATAGCAATCAGCCCCAGCATTTT.

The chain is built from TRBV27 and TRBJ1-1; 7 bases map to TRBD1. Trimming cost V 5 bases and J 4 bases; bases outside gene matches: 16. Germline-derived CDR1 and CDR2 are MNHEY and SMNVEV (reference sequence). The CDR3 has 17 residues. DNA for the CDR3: TGTGCCAGCAGTCCTCCCCAGACAGGGACCCGGACCACTGAAGCTTTCTTT. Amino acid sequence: CASSPPQTGTRTTEAFF.

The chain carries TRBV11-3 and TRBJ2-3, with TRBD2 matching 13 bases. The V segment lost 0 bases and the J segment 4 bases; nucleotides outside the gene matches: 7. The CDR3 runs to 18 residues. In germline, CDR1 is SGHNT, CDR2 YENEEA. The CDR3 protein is CASSLDSPTSGGADTQYF. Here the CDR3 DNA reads TGTGCCAGCAGCTTAGATAGCCCCACTAGCGGGGGGGCAGATACGCAGTATTTT.

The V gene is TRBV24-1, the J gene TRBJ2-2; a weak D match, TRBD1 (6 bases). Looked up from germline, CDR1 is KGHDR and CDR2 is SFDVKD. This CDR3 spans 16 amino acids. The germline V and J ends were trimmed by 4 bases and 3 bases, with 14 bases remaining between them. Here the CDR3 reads CATSDPGGPYTGELFF. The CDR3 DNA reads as TGTGCCACCAGTGACCCTGGGGGCCCCTACACCGGGGAGCTGTTTTTT.

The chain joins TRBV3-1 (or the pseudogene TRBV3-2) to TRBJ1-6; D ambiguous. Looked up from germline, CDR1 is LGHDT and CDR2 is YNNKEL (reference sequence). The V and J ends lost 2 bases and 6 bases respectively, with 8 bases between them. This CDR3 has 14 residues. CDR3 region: CASSQLRTNSPLHF. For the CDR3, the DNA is TGTGCCAGCAGCCAACTACGGACTAATTCACCCCTCCACTTT.

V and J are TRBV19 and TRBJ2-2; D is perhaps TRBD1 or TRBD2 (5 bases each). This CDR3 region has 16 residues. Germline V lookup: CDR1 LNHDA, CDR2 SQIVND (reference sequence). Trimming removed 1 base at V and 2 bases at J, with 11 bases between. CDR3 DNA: TGTGCCAGTAGTATAGGGAAAGGGACCAACACCGGGGAGCTGTTTTTT. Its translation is CASSIGKGTNTGELFF.

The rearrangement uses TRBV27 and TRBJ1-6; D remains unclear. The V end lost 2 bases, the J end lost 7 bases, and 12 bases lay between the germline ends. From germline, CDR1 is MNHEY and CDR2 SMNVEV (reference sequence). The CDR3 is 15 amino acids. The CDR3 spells CASSLEVTSNSPLHF. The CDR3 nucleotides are TGTGCCAGCAGTTTAGAGGTCACCAGCAATTCACCCCTCCACTTT.

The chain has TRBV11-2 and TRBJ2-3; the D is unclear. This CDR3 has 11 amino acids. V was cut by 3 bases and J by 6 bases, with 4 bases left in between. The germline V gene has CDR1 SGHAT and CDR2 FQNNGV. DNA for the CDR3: TGTGCCAGCAGCTTCGGTGATACGCAGTATTTT. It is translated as CASSFGDTQYF. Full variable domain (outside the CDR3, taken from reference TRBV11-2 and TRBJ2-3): EAGVAQSPRYKIIEKRQSVAFWCNPISGHATLYWYQQILGQGPKLLIQFQNNGVVDDSQLPKDRFSAERLKGVDSTLKIQPAKLEDSAVYLCASSFGDTQYFGPGTRLTVL.

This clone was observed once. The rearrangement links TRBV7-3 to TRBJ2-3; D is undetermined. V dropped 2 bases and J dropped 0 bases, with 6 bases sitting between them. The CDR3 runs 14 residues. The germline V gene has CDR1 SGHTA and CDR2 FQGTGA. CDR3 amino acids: CASSLSASTDTQYF. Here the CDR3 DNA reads TGTGCCAGCAGCTTATCGGCCAGCACAGATACGCAGTATTTT.

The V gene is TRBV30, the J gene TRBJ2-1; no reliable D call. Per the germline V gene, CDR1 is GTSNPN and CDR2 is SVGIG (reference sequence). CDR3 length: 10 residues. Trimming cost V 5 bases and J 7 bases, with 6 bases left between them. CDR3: CAWASNEQFF. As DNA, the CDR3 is TGTGCCTGGGCTAGTAATGAGCAGTTCTTC.

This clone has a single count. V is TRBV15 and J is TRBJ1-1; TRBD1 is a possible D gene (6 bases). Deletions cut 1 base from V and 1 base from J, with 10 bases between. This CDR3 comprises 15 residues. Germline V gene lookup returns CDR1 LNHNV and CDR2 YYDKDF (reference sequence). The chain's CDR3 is CATSRGPGANTEAFF. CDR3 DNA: TGTGCCACCAGCAGAGGGCCAGGGGCGAACACTGAAGCTTTCTTT. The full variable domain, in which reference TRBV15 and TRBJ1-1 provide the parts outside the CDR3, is DAMVIQNPRYQVTQFGKPVTLSCSQTLNHNVMYWYQQKSSQAPKLLFHYYDKDFNNEADTPDNFQSRRPNTSFCFLDIRSPGLGDTAMYLCATSRGPGANTEAFFGQGTRLTVV.

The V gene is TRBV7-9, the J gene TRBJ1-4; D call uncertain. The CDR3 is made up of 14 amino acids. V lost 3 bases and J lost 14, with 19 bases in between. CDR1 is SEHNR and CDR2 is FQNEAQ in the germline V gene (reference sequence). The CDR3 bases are TGTGCCAGCAGCTTCTCCACCGCATACTATGGGCTGTTTTTT. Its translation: CASSFSTAYYGLFF.

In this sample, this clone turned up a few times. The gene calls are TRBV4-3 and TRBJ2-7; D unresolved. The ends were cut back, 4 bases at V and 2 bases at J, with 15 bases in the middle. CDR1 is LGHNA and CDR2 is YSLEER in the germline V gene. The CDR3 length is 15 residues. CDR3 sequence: CASSPQPDETYEQYF. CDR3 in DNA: TGCGCCAGCAGCCCCCAGCCAGATGAAACCTACGAGCAGTACTTC.

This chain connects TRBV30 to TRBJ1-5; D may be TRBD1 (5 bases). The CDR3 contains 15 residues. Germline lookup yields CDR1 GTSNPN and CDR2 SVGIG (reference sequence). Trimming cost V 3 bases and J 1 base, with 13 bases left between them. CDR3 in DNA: TGTGCCTGGAGGACCGGGACCCAAAGCAATCAGCCCCAGCATTTT. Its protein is CAWRTGTQSNQPQHF.

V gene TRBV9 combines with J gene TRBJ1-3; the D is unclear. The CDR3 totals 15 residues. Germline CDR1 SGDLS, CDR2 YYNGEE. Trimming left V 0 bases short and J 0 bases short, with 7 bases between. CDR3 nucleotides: TGTGCCAGCAGCGTAGCGGGGTCCTCTGGAAACACCATATATTTT. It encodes CASSVAGSSGNTIYF.

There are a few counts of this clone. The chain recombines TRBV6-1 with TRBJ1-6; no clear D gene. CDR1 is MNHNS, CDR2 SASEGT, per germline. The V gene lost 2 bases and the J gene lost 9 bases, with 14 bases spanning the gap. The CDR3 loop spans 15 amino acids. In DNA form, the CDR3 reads TGTGCCAGCAGTGAACCAACGGTTAGGGTTTCACCCCTCCACTTT. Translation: CASSEPTVRVSPLHF.

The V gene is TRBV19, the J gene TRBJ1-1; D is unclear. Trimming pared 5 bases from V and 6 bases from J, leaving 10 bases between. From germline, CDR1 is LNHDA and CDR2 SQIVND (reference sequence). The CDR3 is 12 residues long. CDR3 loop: CASSPDWSEAFF. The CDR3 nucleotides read TGTGCCAGTAGTCCTGATTGGTCTGAAGCTTTCTTT.

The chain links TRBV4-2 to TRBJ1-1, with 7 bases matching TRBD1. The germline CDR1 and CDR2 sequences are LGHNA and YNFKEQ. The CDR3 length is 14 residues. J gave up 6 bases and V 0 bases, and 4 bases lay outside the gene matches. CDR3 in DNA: TGTGCCAGCAGCCAAGACCGGACAGGCTCTGAAGCTTTCTTT. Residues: CASSQDRTGSEAFF.